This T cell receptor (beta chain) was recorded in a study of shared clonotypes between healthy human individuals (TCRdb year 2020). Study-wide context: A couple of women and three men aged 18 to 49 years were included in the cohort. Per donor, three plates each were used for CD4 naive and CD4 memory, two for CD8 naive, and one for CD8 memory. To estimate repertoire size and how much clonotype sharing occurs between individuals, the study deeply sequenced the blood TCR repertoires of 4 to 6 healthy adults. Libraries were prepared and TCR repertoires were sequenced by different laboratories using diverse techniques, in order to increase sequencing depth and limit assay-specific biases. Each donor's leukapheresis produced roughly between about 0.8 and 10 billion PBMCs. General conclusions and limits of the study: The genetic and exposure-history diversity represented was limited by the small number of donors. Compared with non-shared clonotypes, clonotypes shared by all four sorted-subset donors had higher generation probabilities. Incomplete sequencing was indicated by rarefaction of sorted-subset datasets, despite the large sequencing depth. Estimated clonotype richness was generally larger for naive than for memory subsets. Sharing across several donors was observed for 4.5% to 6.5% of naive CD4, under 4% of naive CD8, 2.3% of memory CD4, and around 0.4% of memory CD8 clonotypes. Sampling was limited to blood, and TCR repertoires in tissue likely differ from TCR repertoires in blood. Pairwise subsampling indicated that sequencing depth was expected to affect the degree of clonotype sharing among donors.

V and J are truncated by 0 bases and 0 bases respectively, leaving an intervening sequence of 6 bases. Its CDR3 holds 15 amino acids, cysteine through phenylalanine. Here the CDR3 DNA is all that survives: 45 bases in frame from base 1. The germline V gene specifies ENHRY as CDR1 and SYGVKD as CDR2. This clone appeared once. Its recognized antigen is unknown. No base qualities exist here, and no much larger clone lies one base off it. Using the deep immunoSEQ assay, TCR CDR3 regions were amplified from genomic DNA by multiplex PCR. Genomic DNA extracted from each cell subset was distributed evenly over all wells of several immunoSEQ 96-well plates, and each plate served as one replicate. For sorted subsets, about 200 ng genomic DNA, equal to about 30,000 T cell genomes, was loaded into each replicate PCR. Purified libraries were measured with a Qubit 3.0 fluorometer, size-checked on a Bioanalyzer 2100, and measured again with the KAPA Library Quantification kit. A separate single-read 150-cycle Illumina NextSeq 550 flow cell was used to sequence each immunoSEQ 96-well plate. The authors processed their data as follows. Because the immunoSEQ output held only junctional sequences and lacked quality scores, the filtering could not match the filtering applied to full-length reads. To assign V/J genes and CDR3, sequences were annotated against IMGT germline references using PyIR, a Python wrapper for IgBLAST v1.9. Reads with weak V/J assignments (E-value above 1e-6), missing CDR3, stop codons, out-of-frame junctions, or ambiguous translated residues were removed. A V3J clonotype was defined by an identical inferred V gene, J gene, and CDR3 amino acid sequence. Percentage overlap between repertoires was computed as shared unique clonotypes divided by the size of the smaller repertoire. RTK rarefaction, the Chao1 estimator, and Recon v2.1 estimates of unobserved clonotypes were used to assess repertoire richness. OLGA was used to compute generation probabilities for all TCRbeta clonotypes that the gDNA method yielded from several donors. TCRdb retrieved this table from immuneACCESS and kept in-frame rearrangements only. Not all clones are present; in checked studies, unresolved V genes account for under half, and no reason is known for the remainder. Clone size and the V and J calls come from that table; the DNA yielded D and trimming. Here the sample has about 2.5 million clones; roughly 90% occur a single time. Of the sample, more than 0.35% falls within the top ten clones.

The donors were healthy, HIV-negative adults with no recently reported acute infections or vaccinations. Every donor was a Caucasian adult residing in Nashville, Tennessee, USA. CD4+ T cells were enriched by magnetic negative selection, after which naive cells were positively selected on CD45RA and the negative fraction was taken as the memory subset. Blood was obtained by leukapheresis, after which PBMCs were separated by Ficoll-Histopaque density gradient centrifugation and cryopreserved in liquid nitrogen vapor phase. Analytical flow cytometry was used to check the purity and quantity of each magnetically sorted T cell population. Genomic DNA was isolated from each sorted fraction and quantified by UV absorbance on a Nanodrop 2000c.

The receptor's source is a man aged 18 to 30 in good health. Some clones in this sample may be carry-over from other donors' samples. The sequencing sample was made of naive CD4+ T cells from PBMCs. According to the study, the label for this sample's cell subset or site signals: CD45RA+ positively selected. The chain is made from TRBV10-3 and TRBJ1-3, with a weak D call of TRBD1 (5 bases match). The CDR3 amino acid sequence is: CAISESTVSGNTIYF. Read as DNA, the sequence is TGTGCCATCAGTGAGTCGACAGTCTCTGGAAACACCATATATTTT.